These 32 T cell receptor beta chains share one sample of origin, sequenced in a study of blood T cell repertoires in COVID-19. Repertoires were generated with immunoSEQ multiplex PCR, while TCRdb's copy carries only in-frame clones and drops some. Here the sample spans over 65,000 clones, roughly 82% being singletons. The sample consisted of peripheral blood. The receptors were gathered from a man of 80 years or more with active COVID-19.

The chain combines TRBV29-1 with TRBJ2-3; 10 nucleotides line up with TRBD2. CDR3 length: 14 amino acids. Germline-derived CDR1 and CDR2 are SQVTM and ANQGSEA. V trimming: 4 bases; J trimming: 3 bases; junction bases outside the gene matches: 4. The CDR3 sequence: CSVGLAGVTDTQYF. CDR3 DNA: TGCAGCGTTGGCCTAGCGGGAGTGACAGATACGCAGTATTTT.

V is TRBV6-2 or TRBV6-3 and J is TRBJ2-5; D not resolved. Germline lookup yields CDR1 MNHEY and CDR2 SVGEGT. The V end was cut by 0 bases, the J end by 2 bases, with 10 bases between. CDR3 size: 15 residues. The CDR3 DNA sequence: TGTGCCAGCAGTTACTCTGGGCTCTCGCAAGAGACCCAGTACTTC. This encodes CASSYSGLSQETQYF.

This sequence joins TRBV27 and TRBJ2-1, with D maybe TRBD1 (5 bases). The CDR3 is 13 residues long. Germline V lookup: CDR1 MNHEY, CDR2 SMNVEV (reference sequence). Trimming took 4 bases from V and 9 from J, leaving 13 bases between them. CDR3 loop: CASSYYGQGEQFF. In DNA form, the CDR3 reads TGTGCCAGCAGTTACTATGGCCAGGGTGAGCAGTTCTTC.

This clone was observed a single time. The chain links TRBV11-3 to TRBJ2-1; tentatively, D is TRBD2 (5 bases). The germline CDR1 and CDR2 sequences are SGHNT and YENEEA. This CDR3 is 18 amino acids long. The V end lost 0 bases, the J end lost 1 base, and 16 bases lay between the germline ends. As DNA, the CDR3 is TGTGCCAGCAGCTTAGATCCAGTAGCGCGAGGGTCCTACAATGAGCAGTTCTTC. Protein sequence: CASSLDPVARGSYNEQFF.

This chain links TRBV7-2 with TRBJ2-1; 7 nucleotides line up with TRBD2. The V and J ends lost 5 bases and 9 bases, in that order; junction bases with no gene match: 10. CDR1 is SGHTA, CDR2 FQGNSA, per germline. The CDR3 spans 14 residues. CDR3 amino acids: CASSAGRGEIEQFF. The CDR3 nucleotides read TGTGCCAGCAGCGCAGGCCGGGGGGAGATTGAGCAGTTCTTC.

The chain combines TRBV25-1 with TRBJ2-5; 8 bases line up with TRBD1. CDR1 is MGHDK and CDR2 is SYGVNS in the germline V gene. V trimming: 6 bases; J trimming: 4 bases; junction bases outside the gene matches: 4. The CDR3 consists of 13 residues. In DNA, the CDR3 is TGTGCCAGCAGGCAGGGGGCCACAGAGACCCAGTACTTC. This sequence encodes CASRQGATETQYF.

V gene TRBV7-2 combines with J gene TRBJ2-1, with 7 positions matching TRBD2. The CDR3 runs to 16 residues. The V gene's germline CDR1 is SGHTA and CDR2 FQGNSA. The V segment lost 1 base and the J segment 6 bases; nucleotides outside the gene matches: 9. The CDR3 nucleotides read TGTGCCAGCAGCTTAGGTGGCGGGAGTGTGAGCAATGAGCAGTTCTTC. Amino acid sequence: CASSLGGGSVSNEQFF.

This clone has more than one count but fewer than ten. The V and J genes are TRBV5-1 and TRBJ2-3, with 8 bases aligning to TRBD2. The junction had 4 bases not matched to a gene; V was cut back by 0 bases and J by 1 base. CDR3 length: 16 amino acids. CDR1 is SGHRS and CDR2 is YFSETQ in the germline V gene. In nucleotides, the CDR3 is TGCGCCAGCAGCTTGGATTCGGGAGGGGGCACAGATACGCAGTATTTT. Its protein is CASSLDSGGGTDTQYF.

The chain employs TRBV18 and TRBJ2-2, with 12 bases matching TRBD2. V shed 2 bases, J shed 6 bases, and the junction held 7 bases outside the gene matches. Germline V gene data show CDR1 as KGHSH and CDR2 as LQKENI. This CDR3 spans 17 amino acids. The CDR3 DNA is TGTGCCAGCTCACCAAAACCGACTAGCGGGAGACCCGGGGAGCTGTTTTTT. Translated, it gives CASSPKPTSGRPGELFF.

The rearrangement joins TRBV9 to TRBJ2-7; D ambiguous. Looked up from germline, CDR1 is SGDLS and CDR2 is YYNGEE. V was cut by 0 bases and J by 5 bases, with 15 bases left in between. CDR3 length: 15 residues. CDR3 amino acids: CASSVEYSHVNEQYF. CDR3 DNA sequence: TGTGCCAGCAGCGTAGAGTACAGCCACGTGAACGAGCAGTACTTC. The entire variable domain, with the rest obtained from reference TRBV9 and TRBJ2-7, is as follows: DSGVTQTPKHLITATGQRVTLRCSPRSGDLSVYWYQQSLDQGLQFLIQYYNGEERAKGNILERFSAQQFPDLHSELNLSSLELGDSALYFCASSVEYSHVNEQYFGPGTRLTVT.

Written as DNA, the CDR3 is TGTGCCAGCAGCTTGGGAGGTCCAGTTCGGGATACGCAGTATTTT. Its translation is CASSLGGPVRDTQYF. The chain employs TRBV7-3 and TRBJ2-3; perhaps TRBD2 as D (6 bases). V gave up 3 bases and J gave up 6 bases, with 16 bases separating them. This CDR3 has 15 residues. Looked up from germline, CDR1 is SGHTA and CDR2 is FQGTGA.

This rearrangement joins TRBV3-1 (or the pseudogene TRBV3-2) to TRBJ2-7; 9 bases line up with TRBD2. Trimming took 0 bases from V and 4 from J; bases not matched to a gene: 13. This CDR3 region has 18 residues. The germline V gene encodes CDR1 LGHDT and CDR2 YNNKEL (reference sequence). CDR3 region: CASSQDSSSGRLTYEQYF. The DNA for the CDR3 is TGTGCCAGCAGCCAAGATTCGTCCAGCGGGAGGCTTACGTACGAGCAGTACTTC.

This clone was seen only once. The gene calls are TRBV7-2 and TRBJ2-2, with TRBD2 identical over 11 bases. CDR3 size: 15 residues. After removal of 4 bases from V and 6 bases from J, the junction contained 4 bases not matched to a gene. The germline gives CDR1 SGHTA, CDR2 FQGNSA. The CDR3 loop reads CASSYIAGGSGELFF. CDR3 nucleotides: TGTGCCAGCAGCTACATAGCGGGGGGGTCCGGGGAGCTGTTTTTT.

The chain recombines TRBV21-1 with TRBJ2-5; TRBD2 was called by the table and not checked on the DNA. TRBV21-1 is recorded as a pseudogene. The CDR3 runs 18 residues. DNA for the CDR3: TGTGCCAGCAGCTTGCCGACCGACGGTAGCAGTAACCAAGAGACCCAGTACTTC. Protein sequence: CASSLPTDGSSNQETQYF.

The rearrangement joins TRBV3-1 (or the pseudogene TRBV3-2) to TRBJ2-2; TRBD1 matches at 7 bases. The V segment lost 3 bases and the J segment 2 bases; nucleotides outside the gene matches: 12. CDR3 length equals 18 residues. CDR1 LGHDT and CDR2 YNNKEL come from the germline V gene (reference sequence). CDR3 DNA sequence: TGTGCCAGCAGCCAGGAAAAACAGGGGACCCTTAACACCGGGGAGCTGTTTTTT. Its translation is CASSQEKQGTLNTGELFF.

Details on this clone: This sequence may be a read error, since a much larger clone differs from it by one base. This chain links TRBV6-5 with TRBJ2-7; the match to TRBD1 covers 9 bases. Germline CDR1 MNHEY, CDR2 SVGAGI. CDR3 size: 13 residues. Trimming took 7 bases from V and 2 from J; bases not matched to a gene: 3. The CDR3 loop is CASTGTGTYEQYF. DNA for the CDR3: TGTGCCAGCACCGGGACAGGGACCTACGAGCAGTACTTC.

The rearrangement uses TRBV6-2 or TRBV6-3 and TRBJ2-7; D gene unclear. This CDR3 region has 13 residues. Trimming took off 5 bases at V and 4 bases at J, with 12 bases between the two ends. Germline V lookup: CDR1 MNHEY, CDR2 SVGEGT. CDR3: CASSASTLYEQYF. In DNA form, the CDR3 reads TGTGCCAGCAGTGCCTCCACTTTATACGAGCAGTACTTC.

This clone has just a few counts. V usage is TRBV19 and J usage is TRBJ2-5, with D possibly matching TRBD1 (5 bases). Germline CDR1 and CDR2: LNHDA and SQIVND (reference sequence). The CDR3 runs 14 residues. Trimming removed 5 bases from V and 9 bases from J, with 19 bases in between. Here the CDR3 reads CASSSWGEKGAQYF. The CDR3 DNA follows: TGTGCCAGTAGTTCTTGGGGCGAAAAAGGGGCCCAGTACTTC.

In DNA, the CDR3 is TGTGCCAGCAGCCTCGGACTAGCGGGAGATCGGGGCTCCTACAATGAGCAGTTCTTC. This translates into CASSLGLAGDRGSYNEQFF. The chain links TRBV9 to TRBJ2-1; 13 positions match TRBD2. Germline CDR1 reads SGDLS; CDR2 reads YYNGEE. After removal of 4 bases from V and 0 bases from J, the junction contained 10 bases not matched to a gene. This CDR3 is 19 amino acids long.

The chain is built from TRBV3-1 (or the pseudogene TRBV3-2) and TRBJ2-7; 7 nucleotides match TRBD1. The CDR3 has 12 amino acids. The V gene's germline CDR1 is LGHDT and CDR2 YNNKEL (reference sequence). Trimming took 4 bases from V and 6 from J; bases not matched to a gene: 3. CDR3 sequence: CASSPTGSEQYF. Here the CDR3 DNA reads TGTGCCAGCAGCCCGACAGGGAGCGAGCAGTACTTC.

This clone was detected only a few times. The chain employs TRBV7-2 and TRBJ2-3; 7 bases are a match to TRBD2. The CDR3 is 14 residues long. Germline CDR1 and CDR2: SGHTA and FQGNSA. The ends lost 4 bases at V and 6 bases at J; junction bases unmatched: 7. The CDR3 sequence: CASSYGTKLDTQYF. For the CDR3, the DNA is TGTGCCAGCAGCTACGGGACTAAGTTGGATACGCAGTATTTT. Combining the CDR3 with reference TRBV7-2 and TRBJ2-3 gives the whole variable domain GAGVSQSPSNKVTEKGKDVELRCDPISGHTALYWYRQSLGQGLEFLIYFQGNSAPDKSGLPSDRFSAERTGGSVSTLTIQRTQQEDSAVYLCASSYGTKLDTQYFGPGTRLTVL.

The chain couples TRBV27 to TRBJ2-7, with 10 nucleotides matching TRBD1. V dropped 4 bases and J dropped 4; count of bases not matched to a gene: 4. Germline assignment: CDR1 MNHEY and CDR2 SMNVEV (reference sequence). The CDR3 length is 14 residues. In nucleotides, the CDR3 is TGTGCCAGCAGTTACAAGGGACAGGGGTACGAGCAGTACTTC. This encodes CASSYKGQGYEQYF.

The V call is TRBV7-6, the J call TRBJ2-7; maybe TRBD1 (6 bases). This CDR3 has 15 amino acids. V lost 0 bases, J lost 3 bases, and 12 bases lay in between. CDR1 and CDR2 from the germline V gene are SGHVS and FNYEAQ. CDR3 in DNA: TGTGCCAGCAGCTTAGCGCCGGACAGTGGCTACGAGCAGTACTTC. It is translated as CASSLAPDSGYEQYF. Full variable domain (missing parts from reference TRBV7-6 and TRBJ2-7): GAGVSQSPRYKVTKRGQDVALRCDPISGHVSLYWYRQALGQGPEFLTYFNYEAQQDKSGLPNDRFSAERPEGSISTLTIQRTEQRDSAMYRCASSLAPDSGYEQYFGPGTRLTVT.

This clone was found once. This rearrangement joins TRBV21-1 to TRBJ2-5; TRBD1, as called in the table, went unchecked against the DNA. TRBV21-1 has pseudogene status. This CDR3 has 15 residues. Here the CDR3 reads CASSKEGVIQETQYF. The CDR3 nucleotides read TGTGCCAGCAGCAAAGAAGGGGTCATCCAAGAGACCCAGTACTTC.

The V call is TRBV19, the J call TRBJ2-4; D gene uncertain. The CDR3 is 13 residues long. Germline CDR1 and CDR2: LNHDA and SQIVND (reference sequence). The V and J ends lost 5 bases and 0 bases respectively, with 5 bases between them. CDR3 DNA: TGTGCCAGTAGTCCAGTAGCCAAAAACATTCAGTACTTC. Translating it yields CASSPVAKNIQYF.

The chain combines TRBV5-6 with TRBJ1-6; D possibly corresponds to TRBD1 (6 bases). Trimming shortened V by 0 bases and J by 8 bases, and 9 bases separated the two germline ends. Germline CDR1 is SGHDT and CDR2 is YYEEEE. This CDR3 comprises 14 residues. The CDR3 coding sequence is TGTGCCAGCAGCTTGGAGCAGGGGTATTCACCCCTCCACTTT. Translation: CASSLEQGYSPLHF.

CDR3 DNA: TGCAGCGCCAAAGACACGAGCTCCTACAATGAGCAGTTCTTC. This codes for CSAKDTSSYNEQFF. The rearrangement uses TRBV29-1 and TRBJ2-1, with D uncertain. The CDR3 totals 14 residues. The V gene's germline CDR1 is SQVTM and CDR2 ANQGSEA. The germline V and J ends were trimmed by 7 bases and 0 bases, with 13 bases remaining between them.

The chain recombines TRBV9 with TRBJ2-3; D possibly corresponds to TRBD2 (6 bases). Trimming cost V 4 bases and J 2 bases, with 11 bases left between them. Germline-derived CDR1 and CDR2 are SGDLS and YYNGEE. The CDR3 covers 14 residues. This CDR3 is CASSIRLDTDTQYF. Written as DNA, the CDR3 is TGTGCCAGCAGCATTCGACTAGACACAGATACGCAGTATTTT.

The chain is built from TRBV9 and TRBJ1-1, with unresolved D. Looked up from germline, CDR1 is SGDLS and CDR2 is YYNGEE. This CDR3 region has 13 residues. Trimming left V 0 bases short and J 4 bases short, with 7 bases between. The CDR3 sequence is CASSVGTGTEAFF. CDR3 bases: TGTGCCAGCAGCGTAGGAACGGGCACTGAAGCTTTCTTT.

This rearrangement joins TRBV27 to TRBJ1-2, with 9 bases that match TRBD1. Germline CDR1 reads MNHEY; CDR2 reads SMNVEV (reference sequence). The CDR3 has 13 residues. Trimming at V came to 5 bases and at J to 8 bases, leaving 6 bases not matched to a gene. The CDR3 region has the DNA TGTGCCAGCAGTCCACAGGGGGCCGAGGGCTACACCTTC. It yields the protein CASSPQGAEGYTF.

The chain recombines TRBV29-1 with TRBJ2-1; 14 bases agree with TRBD2. J was trimmed by 5 bases and V by 6 bases; bases with no gene match: 9. Looked up from germline, CDR1 is SQVTM and CDR2 is ANQGSEA. The CDR3 covers 16 residues. The CDR3 protein is CSVRKRLAGGDNEQFF. DNA for the CDR3: TGCAGCGTCCGAAAACGACTAGCGGGGGGGGACAATGAGCAGTTCTTC.

The rearrangement links TRBV6-2 or TRBV6-3 to TRBJ2-1; TRBD2 matches at 11 bases. The germline V gene has CDR1 MNHEY and CDR2 SVGEGT. V dropped 3 bases and J dropped 8; count of bases not matched to a gene: 3. The CDR3 loop spans 14 amino acids. In nucleotides, the CDR3 is TGTGCCAGCAGTTATACTAGCGGGAGAGATGAGCAGTTCTTC. This encodes CASSYTSGRDEQFF.